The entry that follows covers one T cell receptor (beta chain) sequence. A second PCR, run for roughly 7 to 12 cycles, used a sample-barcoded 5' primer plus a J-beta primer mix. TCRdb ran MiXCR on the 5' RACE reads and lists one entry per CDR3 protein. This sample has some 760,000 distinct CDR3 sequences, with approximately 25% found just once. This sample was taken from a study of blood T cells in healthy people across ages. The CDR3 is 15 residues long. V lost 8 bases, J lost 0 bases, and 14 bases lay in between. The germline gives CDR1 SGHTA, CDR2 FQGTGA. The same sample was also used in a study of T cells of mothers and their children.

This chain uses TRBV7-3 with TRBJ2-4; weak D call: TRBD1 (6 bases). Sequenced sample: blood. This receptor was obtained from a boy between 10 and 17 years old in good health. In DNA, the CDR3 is TGTGCCAGCGAGCTGGGACACCTAGCCAAAAACATTCAGTACTTC. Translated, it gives CASELGHLAKNIQYF.